Listed below are T cell receptor beta chains from one sample, sequenced in a study of OX40 agonist ivuxolimab in advanced cancers. This table comes from immunoSEQ multiplex PCR, and its TCRdb copy is limited to in-frame clones, with some not included. The sample includes approximately 77,000 clones, roughly 92% of them seen just once. The sample consisted of CD4+ or CD8+ T cells sorted from blood, taken in a trial of the OX40 agonist ivuxolimab. The source of these receptors is an adult with an advanced solid tumor such as melanoma, head and neck, liver or kidney cancer. The CDR3 runs from the conserved cysteine through the conserved F or W.

CASGPPARSTDTQYF	TRBV12-5	TRBJ2-3
CASSQVSGAADTQYF	TRBV4-1	TRBJ2-3
CASSLAGGLAGLEQYF	TRBV27	TRBJ2-7
CASSVRLDTGELFF	TRBV2	TRBJ2-2
CASSYLEGTRGNEQFF	TRBV6-6	TRBJ2-1
CASSSDRGTDTQYF	TRBV27	TRBJ2-3
CASSLVYRASGGQETQYF	TRBV11-2	TRBJ2-5
CASSWVPTSVPYEQYF	TRBV4-1	TRBJ2-7
CASSGGTGIYEQYF	TRBV9	TRBJ2-7
CASSHWTAYTEAFF	TRBV7-4	TRBJ1-1
CAISLAGGADTQYF	TRBV10-3	TRBJ2-3
CAISEGQGEYEQYF	TRBV10-3	TRBJ2-7
CASSGTPYEQYF	TRBV10-1	TRBJ2-7
CASSPAHSTDTQYF	TRBV7-2	TRBJ2-3
CASSWAGGEGTEAFF	TRBV5-1	TRBJ1-1
CASSPRLAGPSYNEQFF	TRBV7-9	TRBJ2-1
CASTPGGGNEQFF	TRBV9	TRBJ2-1
CASSGPIGGSRDYGYTF	TRBV9	TRBJ1-2
CASSLTGQPNYGYTF	TRBV13	TRBJ1-2
CASSPPDGFSDTQYF	TRBV7-8	TRBJ2-3
CASSDELVGQMNTEAFF	TRBV6-1	TRBJ1-1
CASSQDHGWNTEAFF	TRBV4-3	TRBJ1-1
CASSQHKPGADEQFF	TRBV4-3	TRBJ2-1
CASRQTVNYGYTF	TRBV28	TRBJ1-2
CASSAGQGKDTQYF	TRBV6-1	TRBJ2-3
CASSDRDTGELFF	TRBV23-1	TRBJ2-2
CASSETGGAGSPLHF	TRBV10-1	TRBJ1-6
CASSEDRGGYEQYF	TRBV2	TRBJ2-7
CASSVGRTDTQYF	TRBV9	TRBJ2-3
CASSLWTGGTEAFF	TRBV27	TRBJ1-1
CASSQQGPTYGYTF	TRBV5-1	TRBJ1-2
CASPSGTGVLYGYTF	TRBV2	TRBJ1-2
CAWSVRGGSYNSPLHF	TRBV30	TRBJ1-6
CAISETGGVQETQYF	TRBV10-3	TRBJ2-5
CASSSTGLGQPQHF	TRBV5-1	TRBJ1-5
CASSRYGYTF	TRBV7-6	TRBJ1-2